This T cell receptor (beta chain) comes out of a study of T-cell reconstitution after alpha-beta-depleted transplantation in children. Many counts were recorded for this clonotype. Unique molecular identifiers were used to barcode this TCRbeta library. TCRdb analysed the PCR reads with MiXCR anew, one entry per CDR3 protein. The sample records 240,000 or so distinct CDR3 sequences, about 11% being singletons. V lost 5 bases and J 1 base, leaving 11 bases between the germline ends. CDR3 size: 14 residues. The germline CDR1 and CDR2 sequences are SEHNR and FQNEAQ (reference sequence). The chain uses TRBV7-9 and TRBJ1-1, with D uncertain. The origin of this receptor is a human donor who donated a stem cell graft to a child with acute lymphoblastic leukemia. The sequenced sample was PBMCs from the stem cell graft donor, obtained from the stem cell graft. In DNA form, the CDR3 reads TGTGCCAGCAGCCCCCAAAGGGAGAACACTGAAGCTTTCTTT. Its protein is CASSPQRENTEAFF.